A selection of T cell receptor beta chains follows, all from one sample in a study of blood T cells in healthy people across ages. From the 5' RACE reads, TCRdb called clonotypes with MiXCR, one entry per CDR3 protein. There are about 830,000 distinct CDR3 sequences in the sample; about 62% occur only once, and 22% lies in the top ten. The sample taken for sequencing was blood. All receptors derive from a man aged 25-45 years in good health. CDR3s include the opening cysteine and the closing phenylalanine or tryptophan. The D gene is left open where the match is weak. The size entry is marked missing in some rows and otherwise reads once, few, many or a size class.

clone size	D gene	CDR3 length	V gene	J gene	CDR3 DNA	CDR3 protein
.	TRBD1	13	TRBV10-3	TRBJ1-1	TGTGCCATCAGTGAGACCGGACAGGCTGAAGCTTTCTTT	CAISETGQAEAFF
.	.	14	TRBV4-2	TRBJ1-5	TGTGCCAGCAGCAACACTCGAGAACCTCAGCCCCAGCATTTT	CASSNTREPQPQHF
.	.	13	TRBV29-1	TRBJ2-5	TGCAGCGTAGATCAGGGCGTAGGAGAGACCCAGTACTTC	CSVDQGVGETQYF
once	.	14	TRBV19	TRBJ1-5	TGTGCCAGTAGTAGAACAGGCTCCATAGGGCCCCAGCATTTT	CASSRTGSIGPQHF
few	.	14	TRBV20-1	TRBJ2-7	TGCAGTGCTAGATTTTCCAGGCAAAGTTTCCTGCAGTACTTC	CSARFSRQSFLQYF
.	.	12	TRBV15	TRBJ1-4	TGTGCCACCAGCCGCAGTAATGAAAAACTGTTTTTT	CATSRSNEKLFF
.	.	17	TRBV3-1	TRBJ2-3	TGTGCCAGCAGCCGAAAGAGGAGCGGAGTAAGCACAGATACGCAGTATTTT	CASSRKRSGVSTDTQYF
.	.	14	TRBV20-1	TRBJ1-1	TGCAGTGCTAGTTCCTACGGGGGGAACACTGAAGCTTTCTTT	CSASSYGGNTEAFF
.	.	11	TRBV6-1	TRBJ2-7	TGTGCCACTACGCCGCTCGATATGCAGTACTTC	CATTPLDMQYF
few	TRBD2	17	TRBV27	TRBJ2-7	TGTGCCAGCATGACCGGGACTAGCGGGGGGCCGGTTTACGAGCAGTACTTC	CASMTGTSGGPVYEQYF
.	.	15	TRBV29-1	TRBJ2-7	TGCAGCGTTGACCGACAGGAAGGGATCTACAATGAGCAGTACTTC	CSVDRQEGIYNEQYF
.	.	13	TRBV29-1	TRBJ1-2	TGCAGCGTCGCCCCTGGCGGGCTGGATGGCTACACCTTC	CSVAPGGLDGYTF
.	.	16	TRBV7-2	TRBJ2-7	TGTGCCAGCAGCTTAGCCAGGGGGAGGGCCTCCTACGAGCAGTACTTC	CASSLARGRASYEQYF
.	.	14	TRBV20-1	TRBJ2-7	TGCAGTGCTAGAGGAGTCAAGGGAACGGGCGAGCAGTACTTC	CSARGVKGTGEQYF
.	.	15	TRBV5-8	TRBJ1-2	TGTGCCAGCAGCTTGGCCGAGGGCTGGGTGGAAGGCTACACCTTC	CASSLAEGWVEGYTF
.	TRBD2	18	TRBV5-1	TRBJ2-1	TGCGCCAGCAGCTTGGGACTAGCGGAGGCCGGGGGGTACAATGAGCAGTTCTTC	CASSLGLAEAGGYNEQFF
.	.	15	TRBV12-3/TRBV12-4	TRBJ2-7	TGTGCCAGCAGTTTGGGACCGAGCTCCTACAATGAGCAGTACTTC	CASSLGPSSYNEQYF
.	TRBD2	18	TRBV7-2	TRBJ2-5	TGTGCCAGCAGCCCCCAAAGGACTAGCGGGAATGTGAGGGAGACCCAGTACTTC	CASSPQRTSGNVRETQYF
.	.	14	TRBV20-1	TRBJ2-7	TGCAGTGCTAAAGACCGGGACTCTCTCCACGAGCAGTACTTC	CSAKDRDSLHEQYF
.	.	13	TRBV6-2/TRBV6-3	TRBJ2-1	TGTGCCAGCACAAAGGGGGGTGCCATTGAGCAGTTCTTC	CASTKGGAIEQFF
.	.	12	TRBV5-6	TRBJ1-2	TGTGCCAGCAGCGCTGGTCCTGGCGGCTACACCTTC	CASSAGPGGYTF
.	TRBD2	20	TRBV7-8	TRBJ2-4	TGTGCCAGCAGCTTAGTGGGGACTAGCCGGCTGGGGCTTGCCAAAAACATTCAGTACTTC	CASSLVGTSRLGLAKNIQYF
.	.	16	TRBV5-1	TRBJ2-7	TGCGCCAGCAGCTTGACGGCCGGCAGGGCGTCCTACGAGCAGTACTTC	CASSLTAGRASYEQYF
few	.	14	TRBV7-2	TRBJ2-3	TGTGCCAGCAGCCCCCGGGAGTTTACAGATACGCAGTATTTT	CASSPREFTDTQYF
.	.	15	TRBV29-1	TRBJ2-7	TGCAGCGTACGAGAGGGTTCCGGGAACGTCTACGAGCAGTACTTC	CSVREGSGNVYEQYF
.	.	16	TRBV7-2	TRBJ2-1	TGTGCCAGCAGCTTAGCGCTGGTCTCCCCGTCCAATGAGCAGTTCTTC	CASSLALVSPSNEQFF
few	.	14	TRBV12-3/TRBV12-4	TRBJ2-1	TGTGCCAGCAGTTTATACGGGAGTCAATATGAGCAGTTCTTC	CASSLYGSQYEQFF
.	.	13	TRBV2	TRBJ2-7	TGTGCCAGCAAGAGAGACAGGTACTACGAGCAGTACTTC	CASKRDRYYEQYF
few	.	16	TRBV2	TRBJ1-1	TGTGCCAGCGAAGTACAGAGAGGGGGAAGAAACACTGAAGCTTTCTTT	CASEVQRGGRNTEAFF
.	.	13	TRBV4-2	TRBJ1-2	TGTGCCAGCAGCCAAGGGACTAACTATGGCTACACCTTC	CASSQGTNYGYTF
.	.	17	TRBV6-2/TRBV6-3	TRBJ2-7	TGTGCCAGCAGACCCCCTACGGCCTCTCGAAGGGCCTACGAGCAGTACTTC	CASRPPTASRRAYEQYF
.	.	16	TRBV7-9	TRBJ2-1	TGTGCCAGCAGCTTACTGCGGTCAGGGACCTACAATGAGCAGTTCTTC	CASSLLRSGTYNEQFF
.	.	14	TRBV7-2	TRBJ2-5	TGTGCCAGCAGCTTATCGAGGGGTAAAGAGACCCAGTACTTC	CASSLSRGKETQYF
.	.	13	TRBV7-9	TRBJ2-5	TGTGCCAGCAGCCCACCCCCCAAAGAGACCCAGTACTTC	CASSPPPKETQYF
few	.	14	TRBV20-1	TRBJ2-7	TGCAGTGCTCGAGGTGACCCGAATAGCTACGAGCAGTACTTC	CSARGDPNSYEQYF
.	.	17	TRBV9	TRBJ2-3	TGTGCCAGCAGCGTAGCTGATGAGGGCTATAGAGCAGATACGCAGTATTTT	CASSVADEGYRADTQYF
few	.	16	TRBV20-1	TRBJ2-1	TGCAGTGCTACGCCCCCGGAGACGAACGTTTTCAATGAGCAGTTCTTC	CSATPPETNVFNEQFF
.	.	12	TRBV7-2	TRBJ2-5	TGTGCCAGCTCGGACCCTCAAGAGACCCAGTACTTC	CASSDPQETQYF
.	.	17	TRBV5-5	TRBJ2-7	TGTGCCAGCAGTCTCTCAGGGGGGGGCTTTGGGTACAATGAGCAGTACTTC	CASSLSGGGFGYNEQYF
once	.	14	TRBV12-3/TRBV12-4	TRBJ1-2	TGTGCCAGCACGGAATTCAGGGACGTAAGTGGCTACACCTTC	CASTEFRDVSGYTF
.	.	13	TRBV7-9	TRBJ2-7	TGTGCCAGCAGTTTCGGGTACTCCTACGAGCAGTACTTC	CASSFGYSYEQYF
.	.	15	TRBV20-1	TRBJ2-1	TGCAGTGCCCCTCCTAGGCGGGGACCCTACAATGAGCAGTTCTTC	CSAPPRRGPYNEQFF